This T cell receptor (beta chain) was obtained from a study of blood T cell repertoires in COVID-19. Repertoires were generated with immunoSEQ multiplex PCR, while TCRdb's copy carries only in-frame clones and drops some. This sample yields about 180,000 clones, of which approximately 84% are seen a single time; roughly 6.8% belongs to the top ten. The sequenced sample was peripheral blood. The sequence was obtained from a human donor in a cohort sampled during active COVID-19.

As DNA, the CDR3 is TGCGCCAGCAGCCAGTACCTAGCGGGGGGGCCCAATGAGCAGTTCTTC. Its translation is CASSQYLAGGPNEQFF. This chain uses TRBV4-1 with TRBJ2-1, with 12 bases identical to TRBD2. Trimming at V came to 3 bases and at J to 6 bases, leaving 6 bases not matched to a gene. From germline, CDR1 is MGHRA and CDR2 YSYEKL. The CDR3 length is 16 residues.